This T cell receptor (beta chain) was identified in a study of cytomegalovirus exposure and HLA in healthy donors. Whole-study findings and limits: Cytomegalovirus association was assigned to approximately 180 TCR beta chains.

Sequenced by immunoSEQ multiplex PCR; TCRdb stores in-frame clones only, minus some. Here the sample spans around 220,000 clones, approximately 86% being singletons. The junction had 11 bases not matched to a gene; V was cut back by 0 bases and J by 1 base. The CDR3 consists of 18 residues. CDR1 is SGDLS, CDR2 YYNGEE, per germline. As concerns this clone: Its target is unknown.

V gene TRBV9 combines with J gene TRBJ2-7; 9 bases align to TRBD2. Sequencing input: PBMCs. The origin of this receptor is a woman aged 18-30 years in good health and CMV-seronegative. The CDR3 bases are TGTGCCAGCAGCGTAGGGCCCTCGAGCGGGAGGTTTTCCTACGAGCAGTACTTC. Its protein product is CASSVGPSSGRFSYEQYF.